The rows below give T cell receptor beta chains drawn from one sample of a study of T-cell memory formation after mild COVID-19. Each CDR3 protein is one row after TCRdb ran MiXCR on the 5' RACE reads. This table holds 140,000 to 150,000 distinct CDR3 sequences, roughly 6.3% found once. Sample: PBMCs or a T cell subset sorted from them (not recorded which). These receptors all stem from an adult woman who had mild COVID-19 (a few samples of this study predate the infection). Cell type and time point are not known. CDR3s include the opening cysteine and the closing phenylalanine or tryptophan. D genes are given only for firm matches. Rows may omit the clone size; those that give it use once, few, many or a size class.

many TRBD1 TRBJ2-3 TRBV6-5 CASSYDRDRVGDTQYF TGTGCCAGCAGTTACGACCGGGACAGGGTAGGAGATACGCAGTATTTT
many - TRBJ1-1 TRBV27 CASSLLDQNTEAFF TGTGCCAGCAGTTTATTGGACCAGAACACTGAAGCTTTCTTT
many - TRBJ2-3 TRBV12-3/TRBV12-4 CASSSQGGSTDTQYF TGTGCCAGCAGTTCACAGGGAGGAAGCACAGATACGCAGTATTTT
- - TRBJ1-1 TRBV11-3 CASSPGVGRLNTEAFF TGTGCCAGCAGTCCAGGGGTCGGGCGGCTGAACACTGAAGCTTTCTTT
many - TRBJ1-3 TRBV20-1 CSARGGRYSGNTIYF TGCAGTGCTAGAGGCGGTCGGTACTCTGGAAACACCATATATTTT
many - TRBJ2-3 TRBV18 CASSPLPVTDTQYF TGTGCCAGCTCACCACTTCCAGTCACAGATACGCAGTATTTT
many TRBD2 TRBJ2-1 TRBV20-1 CSATTSEGGRADNEQFF TGCAGTGCTACCACCAGCGAGGGCGGGAGGGCTGACAATGAGCAGTTCTTC
- TRBD2 TRBJ2-5 TRBV6-5 CASRIAGAETQYF TGTGCCAGCAGGATAGCGGGAGCGGAGACCCAGTACTTC
- - TRBJ1-1 TRBV14 CASSRQTGTEAFF TGTGCCAGCAGCCGCCAAACGGGGACAGAAGCTTTCTTT
many - TRBJ2-7 TRBV20-1 CSARGIGLRYYEQYF TGCAGTGCTAGAGGTATTGGGCTGAGATACTACGAGCAGTACTTC
few - TRBJ2-5 TRBV24-1 CATSDPRRPETQYF TGTGCCACCAGTGATCCTCGGCGGCCTGAGACCCAGTACTTC
- TRBD2 TRBJ2-5 TRBV7-2 CASSLVPSGGRETQYF TGTGCCAGCAGCTTAGTCCCTAGCGGGGGGCGGGAGACCCAGTACTTC
- - TRBJ1-2 TRBV12-3/TRBV12-4 CDSWPSGVTYGYTF TGTGACAGCTGGCCCTCAGGGGTTACCTATGGCTACACCTTC
few - TRBJ2-1 TRBV7-2 CASSLVQGFFYNEQFF TGTGCCAGCAGCTTAGTACAGGGTTTCTTCTACAATGAGCAGTTCTTC
many - TRBJ1-2 TRBV9 CASRAANYGYTF TGTGCCAGTCGGGCGGCTAACTATGGCTACACCTTC
few TRBD1 TRBJ2-2 TRBV7-9 CASSRTGDTGELFF TGTGCCAGCAGCCGAACAGGGGACACCGGGGAGCTGTTTTTT
few - TRBJ1-6 TRBV7-9 CASSLANSNSPLHF TGTGCCAGCAGCTTAGCCAACTCTAATTCACCCCTCCACTTT
- - TRBJ1-2 TRBV7-3 CASSLTFQGGGYTF TGTGCCAGCAGCTTAACGTTTCAGGGAGGCGGCTACACCTTC
- TRBD1 TRBJ2-7 TRBV20-1 CSARGYPTGASSYEQYF TGCAGTGCTAGAGGTTATCCGACAGGGGCAAGCTCCTACGAGCAGTACTTC
- - TRBJ1-1 TRBV6-2/TRBV6-3 CASSSPIGQPNTEAFF TGTGCCAGCAGTTCCCCAATCGGACAGCCGAACACTGAAGCTTTCTTT
few - TRBJ1-3 TRBV2 CASSNSGNTIYF TGTGCCAGCAGTAACTCTGGAAACACCATATATTTT
few TRBD1 TRBJ1-6 TRBV5-1 CASRDGTGGGSPLHF TGCGCCAGCAGGGACGGGACAGGGGGCGGTTCACCCCTCCACTTT
- TRBD2 TRBJ2-1 TRBV24-1 CATGTSGSEAYNEQFF TGTGCCACCGGGACTAGCGGGAGTGAGGCCTACAATGAGCAGTTCTTC
few TRBD2 TRBJ2-4 TRBV30 CAWSSGLAGGLAKNIQYF TGTGCCTGGAGCTCCGGACTAGCGGGAGGGCTAGCCAAAAACATTCAGTACTTC
many - TRBJ2-1 TRBV5-1 CASSLSLGSEQFF TGCGCCAGCAGCTTGAGCCTAGGTAGTGAGCAGTTCTTC
- - TRBJ2-2 TRBV6-5 CASTLRGTNTGELFF TGTGCCAGCACCCTTAGGGGGACAAACACCGGGGAGCTGTTTTTT
many - TRBJ1-1 TRBV7-2 CASSSRVVSGEAFF TGTGCCAGCAGTTCCAGGGTGGTAAGTGGCGAAGCTTTCTTT
- - TRBJ1-4 TRBV27 CASSFAGEGEKLFF TGTGCCAGCAGTTTTGCAGGGGAGGGGGAAAAACTGTTTTTT
many - TRBJ2-4 TRBV6-6 CASSYSSEGNIQYF TGTGCCAGCAGTTACTCGAGCGAGGGAAACATTCAGTACTTC
many - TRBJ1-1 TRBV7-3 CASSSTGGQGAFF TGTGCCAGCAGCTCCACCGGGGGGCAAGGAGCTTTCTTT
many TRBD1 TRBJ1-1 TRBV5-1 CASSLGTGAEAFF TGCGCCAGCAGCTTAGGGACAGGGGCTGAAGCTTTCTTT
- - TRBJ1-1 TRBV4-3 CASSRVSRTEAFF TGCGCCAGCAGCCGGGTGTCAAGGACTGAAGCTTTCTTT
- - TRBJ2-5 TRBV24-1 CATSDWSVQETQYF TGTGCCACCAGTGATTGGTCAGTCCAAGAGACCCAGTACTTC
- - TRBJ1-2 TRBV27 CASSPNRVSYGYTF TGTGCCAGCAGCCCAAACAGGGTCTCCTATGGCTACACCTTC
many TRBD2 TRBJ2-3 TRBV20-1 CSARTSGRTDTQYF TGCAGTGCTAGAACTAGCGGGCGCACAGATACGCAGTATTTT
few - TRBJ2-7 TRBV12-3/TRBV12-4 CASSSWYSYEQYF TGTGCCAGCAGTTCCTGGTACAGTTACGAGCAGTACTTC
many - TRBJ2-1 TRBV20-1 CNPSYNEQFF TGCAATCCCTCCTACAATGAGCAGTTCTTC
many - TRBJ1-1 TRBV5-1 CASRTHTGNTEAFF TGCGCCAGCAGAACCCACACAGGGAACACTGAAGCTTTCTTT
many - TRBJ2-3 TRBV5-1 CASSLARGQFGTDTQYF TGCGCCAGCAGCTTGGCTCGGGGCCAATTCGGCACAGATACGCAGTATTTT
- TRBD2 TRBJ2-1 TRBV5-8 CASSLDTSGSPSGFF TGTGCCAGCAGCTTGGATACTAGCGGTTCCCCTTCAGGGTTCTTC
few TRBD1 TRBJ2-7 TRBV5-1 CASSLDTGGEQYF TGCGCCAGCAGCTTGGATACAGGGGGCGAGCAGTACTTC
few - TRBJ1-4 TRBV3-1 CASSQAGHNEKLFF TGTGCCAGCAGCCAAGCCGGACATAATGAAAAACTGTTTTTT
few - TRBJ1-1 TRBV6-2/TRBV6-3 CATHLGGTRSTEAFF TGTGCCACCCATCTTGGGGGGACTCGATCCACTGAAGCTTTCTTT
few TRBD1 TRBJ1-1 TRBV12-3/TRBV12-4 CASSPLPTGVAFF TGTGCCAGCAGTCCCCTTCCGACAGGGGTAGCTTTCTTT
- - TRBJ2-3 TRBV4-1 CASSQPSSASTDTQYF TGCGCCAGCAGCCAGCCAAGTAGCGCAAGCACAGATACGCAGTATTTT
few TRBD2 TRBJ2-1 TRBV7-3 CASSTRTSGNHNEQFF TGTGCCAGCAGCACACGGACTAGCGGGAACCACAATGAGCAGTTCTTC
many - TRBJ2-3 TRBV15 CATSRVGSWETTDTQYF TGTGCCACCAGCAGAGTTGGTTCCTGGGAGACCACAGATACGCAGTATTTT
few TRBD1 TRBJ2-2 TRBV3-1 CASSPSGLTGGVTGELFF TGTGCCAGCAGCCCCTCGGGGTTGACAGGGGGCGTCACCGGGGAGCTGTTTTTT
many - TRBJ2-2 TRBV5-1 CASSFSLQENTGELFF TGCGCCAGCAGCTTCTCCCTACAGGAGAACACCGGGGAGCTGTTTTTT
many TRBD1 TRBJ2-1 TRBV20-1 CSASALGQGDEQFF TGCAGTGCTTCAGCCCTGGGACAGGGGGATGAGCAGTTCTTC
few TRBD1 TRBJ2-1 TRBV6-2/TRBV6-3 CASSRGQGNVNEQFF TGTGCCAGCAGTCGAGGACAGGGGAATGTCAATGAGCAGTTCTTC
- - TRBJ2-2 TRBV27 CASSFSVNTGELFF TGTGCCAGCAGTTTTTCAGTGAACACCGGGGAGCTGTTTTTT